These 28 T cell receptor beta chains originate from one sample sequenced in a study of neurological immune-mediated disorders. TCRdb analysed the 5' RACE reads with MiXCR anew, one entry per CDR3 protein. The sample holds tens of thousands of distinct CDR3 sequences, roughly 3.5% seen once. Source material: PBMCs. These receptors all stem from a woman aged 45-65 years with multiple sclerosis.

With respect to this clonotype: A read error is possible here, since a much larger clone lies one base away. CDR3 DNA sequence: TGTGCCACCAGCAAGAGTGACAGGGCCTATGGCTACACCTTC. This sequence encodes CATSKSDRAYGYTF. The chain combines TRBV15 with TRBJ1-2, with 7 bases lining up with TRBD1. CDR1 and CDR2 (germline): LNHNV, YYDKDF (reference sequence). This CDR3 has 14 amino acids. J gave up 4 bases and V 4 bases, and 6 bases lay outside the gene matches.

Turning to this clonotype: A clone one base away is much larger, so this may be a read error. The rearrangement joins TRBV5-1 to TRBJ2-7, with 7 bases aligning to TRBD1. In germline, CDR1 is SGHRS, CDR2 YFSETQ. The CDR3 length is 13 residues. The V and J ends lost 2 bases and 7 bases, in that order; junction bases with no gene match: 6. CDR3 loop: CASSLKGASEQYF. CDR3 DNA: TGCGCCAGCAGCTTAAAGGGGGCGAGTGAGCAGTACTTC.

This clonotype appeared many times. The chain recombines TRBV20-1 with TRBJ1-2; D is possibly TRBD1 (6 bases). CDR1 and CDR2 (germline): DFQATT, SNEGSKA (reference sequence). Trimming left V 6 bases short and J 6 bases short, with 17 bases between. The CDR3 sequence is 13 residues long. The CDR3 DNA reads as TGCAGTGCGTCGGCAGGGGCGAGGGATGGCTACACCTTC. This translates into CSASAGARDGYTF.

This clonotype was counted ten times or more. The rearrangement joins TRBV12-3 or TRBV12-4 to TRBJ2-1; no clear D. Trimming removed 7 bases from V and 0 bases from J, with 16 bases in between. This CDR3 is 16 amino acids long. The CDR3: CASIQGDSSSYNEQFF. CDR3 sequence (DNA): TGTGCCAGCATCCAAGGCGACTCCAGCTCCTACAATGAGCAGTTCTTC.

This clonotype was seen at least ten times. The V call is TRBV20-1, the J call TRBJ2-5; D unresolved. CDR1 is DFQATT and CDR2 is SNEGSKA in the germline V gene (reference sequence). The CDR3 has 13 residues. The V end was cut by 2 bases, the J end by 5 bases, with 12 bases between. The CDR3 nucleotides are TGCAGTGCTAGATGGGCAGGTCGGGAGACCCAGTACTTC. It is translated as CSARWAGRETQYF.

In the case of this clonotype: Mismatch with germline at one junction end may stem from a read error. The CDR3 protein is CASSADRGGNSTLNF. The CDR3 DNA follows: TGTGCCAGCAGCGCAGACAGGGGTGGTAATTCAACCCTCAACTTT. The J gene is TRBJ1-6, the V gene TRBV9; TRBD1 agrees at 8 bases. The CDR3 sequence is 15 residues long. Germline CDR1 is SGDLS and CDR2 is YYNGEE.

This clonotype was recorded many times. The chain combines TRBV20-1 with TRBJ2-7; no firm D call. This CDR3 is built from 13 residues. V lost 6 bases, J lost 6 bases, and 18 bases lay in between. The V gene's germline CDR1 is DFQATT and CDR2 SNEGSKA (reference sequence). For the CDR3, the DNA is TGCAGTGCCACGGACGCGAACCTAGGCGAGCAGTACTTC. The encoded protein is CSATDANLGEQYF.

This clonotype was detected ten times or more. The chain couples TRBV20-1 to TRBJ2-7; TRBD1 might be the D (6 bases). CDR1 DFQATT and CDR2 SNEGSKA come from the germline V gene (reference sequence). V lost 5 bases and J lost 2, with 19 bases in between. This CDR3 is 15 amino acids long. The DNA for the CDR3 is TGCAGTGCTCCCCCAGGTGGGGGCCGCGCCTACGAGCAGTACTTC. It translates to CSAPPGGGRAYEQYF.

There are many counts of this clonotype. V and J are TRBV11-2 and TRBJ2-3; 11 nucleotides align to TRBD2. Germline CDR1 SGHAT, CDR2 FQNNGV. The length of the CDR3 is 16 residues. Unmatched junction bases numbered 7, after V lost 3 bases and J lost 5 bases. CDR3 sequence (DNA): TGTGCCAGCAGCTTGAAACTAGCGGGGGTGGTAGATACGCAGTATTTT. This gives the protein CASSLKLAGVVDTQYF.

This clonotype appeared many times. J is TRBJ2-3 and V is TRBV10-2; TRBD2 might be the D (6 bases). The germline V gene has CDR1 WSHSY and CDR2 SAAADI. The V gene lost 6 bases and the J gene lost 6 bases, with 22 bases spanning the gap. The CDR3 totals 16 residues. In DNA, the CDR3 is TGCGCCAGCAGGGGCGAGCGGGTCTTCTACATGGATACGCAGTATTTT. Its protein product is CASRGERVFYMDTQYF.

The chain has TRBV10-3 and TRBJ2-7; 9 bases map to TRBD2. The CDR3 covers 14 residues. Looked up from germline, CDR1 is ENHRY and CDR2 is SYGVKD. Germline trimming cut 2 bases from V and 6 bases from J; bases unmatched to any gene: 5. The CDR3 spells CAISELSGGLEQYF. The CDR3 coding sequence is TGTGCCATCAGTGAGCTGAGCGGGGGGCTCGAGCAGTACTTC.

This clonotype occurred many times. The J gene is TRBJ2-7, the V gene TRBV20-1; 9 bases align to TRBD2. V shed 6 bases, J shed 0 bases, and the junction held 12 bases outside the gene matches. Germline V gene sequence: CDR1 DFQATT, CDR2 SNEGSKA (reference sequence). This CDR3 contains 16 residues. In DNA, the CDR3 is TGCAGTGCCAACCCCTCCAGCGGGGGGCTCTCCTACGAGCAGTACTTC. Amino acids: CSANPSSGGLSYEQYF.

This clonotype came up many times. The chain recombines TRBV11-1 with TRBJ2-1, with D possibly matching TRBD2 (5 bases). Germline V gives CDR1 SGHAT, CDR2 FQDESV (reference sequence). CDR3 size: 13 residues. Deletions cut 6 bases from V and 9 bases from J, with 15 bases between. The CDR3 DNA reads TGTGCCAGCAGTAGTGGGGAGCGAGGTGAGCAGTTCTTC. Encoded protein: CASSSGERGEQFF.

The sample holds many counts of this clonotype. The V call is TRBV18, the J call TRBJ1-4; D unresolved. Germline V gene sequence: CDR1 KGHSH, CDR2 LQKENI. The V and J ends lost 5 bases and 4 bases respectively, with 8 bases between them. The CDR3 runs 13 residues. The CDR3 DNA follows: TGTGCCAGCTCAAAGAAGGATAATGAAAAACTGTTTTTT. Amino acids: CASSKKDNEKLFF. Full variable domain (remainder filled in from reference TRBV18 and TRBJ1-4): NAGVMQNPRHLVRRRGQEARLRCSPMKGHSHVYWYRQLPEEGLKFMVYLQKENIIDESGMPKERFSAEFPKEGPSILRIQQVVRGDSAAYFCASSKKDNEKLFFGSGTQLSVL.

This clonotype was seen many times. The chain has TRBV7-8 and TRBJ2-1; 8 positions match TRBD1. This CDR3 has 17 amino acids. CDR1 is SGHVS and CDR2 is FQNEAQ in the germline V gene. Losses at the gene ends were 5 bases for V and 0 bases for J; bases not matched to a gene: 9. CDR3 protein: CASSPGTGWSSYNEQFF. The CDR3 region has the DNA TGTGCCAGCAGCCCAGGGACAGGATGGAGCTCCTACAATGAGCAGTTCTTC.

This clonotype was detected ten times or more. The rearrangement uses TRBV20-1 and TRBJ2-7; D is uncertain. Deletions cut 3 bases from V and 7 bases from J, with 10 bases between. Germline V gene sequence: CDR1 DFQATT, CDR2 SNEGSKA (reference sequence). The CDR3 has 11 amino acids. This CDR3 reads CSASRYQEQYF. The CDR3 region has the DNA TGCAGTGCTAGTAGGTATCAAGAGCAGTACTTC.

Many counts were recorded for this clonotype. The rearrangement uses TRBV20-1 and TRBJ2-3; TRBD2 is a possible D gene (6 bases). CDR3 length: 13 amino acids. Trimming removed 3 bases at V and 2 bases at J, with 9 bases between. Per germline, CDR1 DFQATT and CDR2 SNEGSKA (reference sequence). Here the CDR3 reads CSASGGITDTQYF. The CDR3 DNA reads TGCAGTGCTAGCGGGGGTATCACAGATACGCAGTATTTT.

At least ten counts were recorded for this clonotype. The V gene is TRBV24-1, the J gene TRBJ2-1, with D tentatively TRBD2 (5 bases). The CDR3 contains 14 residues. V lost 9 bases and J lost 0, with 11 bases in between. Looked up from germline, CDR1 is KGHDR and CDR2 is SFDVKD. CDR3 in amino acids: CATSEGYSYNEQFF. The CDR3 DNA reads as TGTGCCACCTCCGAGGGATACTCCTACAATGAGCAGTTCTTC.

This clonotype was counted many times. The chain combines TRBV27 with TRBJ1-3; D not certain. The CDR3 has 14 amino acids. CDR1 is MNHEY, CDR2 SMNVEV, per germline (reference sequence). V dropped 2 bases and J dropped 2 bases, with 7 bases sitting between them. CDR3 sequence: CASSLVSTGNTIYF. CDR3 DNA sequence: TGTGCCAGCAGTTTAGTATCAACTGGAAACACCATATATTTT.

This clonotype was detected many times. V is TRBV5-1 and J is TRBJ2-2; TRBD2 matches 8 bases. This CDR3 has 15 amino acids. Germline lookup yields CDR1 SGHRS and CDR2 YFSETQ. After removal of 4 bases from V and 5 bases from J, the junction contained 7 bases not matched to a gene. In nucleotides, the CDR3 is TGCGCCAGCAGCGATAGCGGGGCGAGGACCGGGGAGCTGTTTTTT. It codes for CASSDSGARTGELFF.

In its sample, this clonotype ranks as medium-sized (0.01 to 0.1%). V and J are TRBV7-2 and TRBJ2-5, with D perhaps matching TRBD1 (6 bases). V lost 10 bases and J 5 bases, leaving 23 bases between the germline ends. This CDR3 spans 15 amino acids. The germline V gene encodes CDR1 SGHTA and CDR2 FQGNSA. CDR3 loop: CAIYTRGWVKETQYF. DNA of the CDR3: TGTGCCATCTACACGAGGGGGTGGGTAAAGGAGACCCAGTACTTC.

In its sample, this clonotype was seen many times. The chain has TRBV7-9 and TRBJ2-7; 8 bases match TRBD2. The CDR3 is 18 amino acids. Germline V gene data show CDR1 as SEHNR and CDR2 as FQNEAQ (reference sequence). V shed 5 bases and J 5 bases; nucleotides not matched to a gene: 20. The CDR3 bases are TGTGCCAGCAGCCATCCCCTCTTGGGGACTAGTGATGGAAACGAGCAGTACTTC. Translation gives CASSHPLLGTSDGNEQYF.

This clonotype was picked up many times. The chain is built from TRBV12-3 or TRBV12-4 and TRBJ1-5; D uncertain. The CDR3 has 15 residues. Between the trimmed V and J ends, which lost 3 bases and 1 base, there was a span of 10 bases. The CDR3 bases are TGTGCCAGCAGTTTGTCCAAGGAGAGCAATCAGCCCCAGCATTTT. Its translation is CASSLSKESNQPQHF.

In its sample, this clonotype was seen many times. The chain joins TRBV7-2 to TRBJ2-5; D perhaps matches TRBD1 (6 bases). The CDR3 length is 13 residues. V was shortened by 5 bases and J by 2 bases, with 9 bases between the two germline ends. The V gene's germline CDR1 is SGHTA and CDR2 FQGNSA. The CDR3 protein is CASSRDRQETQYF. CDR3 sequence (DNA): TGTGCCAGCAGCCGCGACAGGCAAGAGACCCAGTACTTC.

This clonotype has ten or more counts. The CDR3 region has the DNA TGTGCCAGCAGCCCAGGATCTGGCTACACCTTC. It encodes CASSPGSGYTF. This sequence joins TRBV27 and TRBJ1-2; no reliable D call. The germline V and J ends were trimmed by 6 bases and 7 bases, with 9 bases remaining between them. The CDR3 has 11 residues. CDR1 and CDR2 (germline): MNHEY, SMNVEV (reference sequence).

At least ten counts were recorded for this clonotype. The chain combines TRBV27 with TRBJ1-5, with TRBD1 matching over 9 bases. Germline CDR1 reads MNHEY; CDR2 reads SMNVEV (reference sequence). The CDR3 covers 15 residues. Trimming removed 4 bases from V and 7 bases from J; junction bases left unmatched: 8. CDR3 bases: TGTGCCAGCAGTTGGACAGGGGACTTTGGGCAGCCCCAGCATTTT. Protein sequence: CASSWTGDFGQPQHF.

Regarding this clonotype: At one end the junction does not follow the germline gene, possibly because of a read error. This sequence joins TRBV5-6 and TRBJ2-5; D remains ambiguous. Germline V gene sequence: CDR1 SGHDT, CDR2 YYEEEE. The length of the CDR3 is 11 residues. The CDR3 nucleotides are TGTGCCAGCAGCTCCCAAGAGAACCAGTACTTC. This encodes CASSSQENQYF.

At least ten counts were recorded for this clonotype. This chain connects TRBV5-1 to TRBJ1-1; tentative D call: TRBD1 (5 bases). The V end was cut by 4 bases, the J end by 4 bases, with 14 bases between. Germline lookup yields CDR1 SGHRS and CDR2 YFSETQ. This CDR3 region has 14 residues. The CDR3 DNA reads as TGCGCCAGCAGCGGATGGGGCCGCGGCACTGAAGCTTTCTTT. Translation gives CASSGWGRGTEAFF.